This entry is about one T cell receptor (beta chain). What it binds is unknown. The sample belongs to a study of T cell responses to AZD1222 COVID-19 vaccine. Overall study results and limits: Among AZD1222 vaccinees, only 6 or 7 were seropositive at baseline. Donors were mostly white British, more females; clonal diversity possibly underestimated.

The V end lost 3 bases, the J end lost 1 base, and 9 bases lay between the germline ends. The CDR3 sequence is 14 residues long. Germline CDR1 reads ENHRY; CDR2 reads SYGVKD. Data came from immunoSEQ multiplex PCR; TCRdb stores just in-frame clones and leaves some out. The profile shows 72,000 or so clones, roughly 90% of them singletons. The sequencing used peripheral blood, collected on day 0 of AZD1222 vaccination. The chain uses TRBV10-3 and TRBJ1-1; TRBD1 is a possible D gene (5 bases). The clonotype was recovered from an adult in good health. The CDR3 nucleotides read TGTGCCATCAGTGAAATCGGGGGGAACACTGAAGCTTTCTTT. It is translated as CAISEIGGNTEAFF.